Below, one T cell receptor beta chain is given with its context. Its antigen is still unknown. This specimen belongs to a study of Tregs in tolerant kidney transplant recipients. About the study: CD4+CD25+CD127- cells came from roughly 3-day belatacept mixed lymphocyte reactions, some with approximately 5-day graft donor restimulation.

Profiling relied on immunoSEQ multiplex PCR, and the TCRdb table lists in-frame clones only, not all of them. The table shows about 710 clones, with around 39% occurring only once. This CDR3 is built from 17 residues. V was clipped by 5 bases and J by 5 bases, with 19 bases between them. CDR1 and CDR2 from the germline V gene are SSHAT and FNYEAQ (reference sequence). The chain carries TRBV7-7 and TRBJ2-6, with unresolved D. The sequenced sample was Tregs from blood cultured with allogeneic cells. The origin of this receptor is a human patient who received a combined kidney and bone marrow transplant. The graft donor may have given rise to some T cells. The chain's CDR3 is CASSIRRPQSRANVLTF. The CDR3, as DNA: TGTGCCAGCAGCATCCGCAGGCCACAAAGTCGGGCCAACGTCCTGACTTTC.